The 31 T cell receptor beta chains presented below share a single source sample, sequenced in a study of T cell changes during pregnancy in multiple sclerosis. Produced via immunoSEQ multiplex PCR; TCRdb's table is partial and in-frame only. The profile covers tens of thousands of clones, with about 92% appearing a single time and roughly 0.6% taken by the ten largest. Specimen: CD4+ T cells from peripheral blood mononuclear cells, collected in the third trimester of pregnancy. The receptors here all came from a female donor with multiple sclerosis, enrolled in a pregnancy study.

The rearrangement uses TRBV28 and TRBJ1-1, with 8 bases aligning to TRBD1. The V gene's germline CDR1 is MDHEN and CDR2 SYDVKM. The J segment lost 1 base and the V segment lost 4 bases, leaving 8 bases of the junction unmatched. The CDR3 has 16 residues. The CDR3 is CASSSYRGSGNTEAFF. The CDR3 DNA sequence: TGTGCCAGCAGTTCATACAGGGGGTCGGGGAACACTGAAGCTTTCTTT.

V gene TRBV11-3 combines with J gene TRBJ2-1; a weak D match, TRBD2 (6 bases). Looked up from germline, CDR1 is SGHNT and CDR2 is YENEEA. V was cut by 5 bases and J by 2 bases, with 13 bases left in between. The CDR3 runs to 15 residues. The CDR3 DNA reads TGTGCCAGCAGCCCCATGGGGGAGGCCTACAATGAGCAGTTCTTC. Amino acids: CASSPMGEAYNEQFF.

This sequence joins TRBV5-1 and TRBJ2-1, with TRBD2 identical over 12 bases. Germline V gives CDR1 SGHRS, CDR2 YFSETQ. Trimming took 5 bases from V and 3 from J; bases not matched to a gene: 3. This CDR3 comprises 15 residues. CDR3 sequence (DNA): TGCGCCAGCAGAAGGACTAGCGGGAACTACAATGAGCAGTTCTTC. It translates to CASRRTSGNYNEQFF.

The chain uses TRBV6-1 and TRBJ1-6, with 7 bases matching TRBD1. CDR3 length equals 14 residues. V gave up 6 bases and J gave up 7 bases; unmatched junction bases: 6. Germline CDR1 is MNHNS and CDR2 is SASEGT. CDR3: CASRMTGINSPLHF. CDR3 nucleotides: TGTGCCAGCAGGATGACAGGGATAAATTCACCCCTCCACTTT.

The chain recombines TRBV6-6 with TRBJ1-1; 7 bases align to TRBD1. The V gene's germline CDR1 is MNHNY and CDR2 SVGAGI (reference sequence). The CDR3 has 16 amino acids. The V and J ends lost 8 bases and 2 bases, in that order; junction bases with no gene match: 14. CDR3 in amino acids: CASARPTGVSNTEAFF. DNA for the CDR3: TGTGCCAGCGCTAGACCCACAGGGGTCTCCAACACTGAAGCTTTCTTT.

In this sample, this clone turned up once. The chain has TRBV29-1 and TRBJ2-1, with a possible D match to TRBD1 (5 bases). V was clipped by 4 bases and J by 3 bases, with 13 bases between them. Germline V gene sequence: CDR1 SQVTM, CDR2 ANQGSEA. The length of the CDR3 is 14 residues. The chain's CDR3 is CSVGFARVYNEQFF. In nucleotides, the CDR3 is TGCAGCGTTGGTTTCGCCAGGGTCTACAATGAGCAGTTCTTC.

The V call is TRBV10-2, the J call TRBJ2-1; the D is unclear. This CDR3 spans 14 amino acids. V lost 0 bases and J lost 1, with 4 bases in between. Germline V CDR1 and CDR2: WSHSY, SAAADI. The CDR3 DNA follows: TGCGCCAGCAGTGAGTCACGGTCCTACAATGAGCAGTTCTTC. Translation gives CASSESRSYNEQFF.

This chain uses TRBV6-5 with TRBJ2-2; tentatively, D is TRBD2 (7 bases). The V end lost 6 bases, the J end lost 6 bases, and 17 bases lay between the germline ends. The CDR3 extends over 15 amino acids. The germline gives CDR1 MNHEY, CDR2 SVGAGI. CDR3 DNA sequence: TGTGCCAGCAGCCGGACTAGGAAGGGGGCCGGGGAGCTGTTTTTT. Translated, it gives CASSRTRKGAGELFF.

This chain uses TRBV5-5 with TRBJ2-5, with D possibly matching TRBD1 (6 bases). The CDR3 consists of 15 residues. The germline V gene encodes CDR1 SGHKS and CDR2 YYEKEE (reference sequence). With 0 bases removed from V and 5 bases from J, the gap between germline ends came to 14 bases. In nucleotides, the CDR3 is TGTGCCAGCAGCTTGGGTCCGGGACATGGTGAGACCCAGTACTTC. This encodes CASSLGPGHGETQYF.

CDR3 amino acids: CASTRTGPITEAFF. For the CDR3, the DNA is TGTGCCAGCACCAGGACAGGGCCGATCACTGAAGCTTTCTTT. The chain carries TRBV25-1 and TRBJ1-1, with 8 positions matching TRBD1. V lost 7 bases to trimming and J lost 4 bases; unmatched junction nucleotides: 8. The CDR3 has 14 residues. CDR1 MGHDK and CDR2 SYGVNS come from the germline V gene.

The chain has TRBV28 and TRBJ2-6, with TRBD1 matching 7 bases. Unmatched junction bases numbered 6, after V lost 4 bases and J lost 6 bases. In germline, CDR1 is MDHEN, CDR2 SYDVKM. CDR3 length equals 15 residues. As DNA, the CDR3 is TGTGCCAGCAGTTCACAGGGGATTAAGGCCAACGTCCTGACTTTC. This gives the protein CASSSQGIKANVLTF.

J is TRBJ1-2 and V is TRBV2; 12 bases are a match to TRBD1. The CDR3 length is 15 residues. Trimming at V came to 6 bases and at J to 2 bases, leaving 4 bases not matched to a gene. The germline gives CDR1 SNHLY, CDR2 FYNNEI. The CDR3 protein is CASSLGQGANYGYTF. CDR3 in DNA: TGTGCCAGCAGCCTGGGACAGGGGGCGAACTATGGCTACACCTTC.

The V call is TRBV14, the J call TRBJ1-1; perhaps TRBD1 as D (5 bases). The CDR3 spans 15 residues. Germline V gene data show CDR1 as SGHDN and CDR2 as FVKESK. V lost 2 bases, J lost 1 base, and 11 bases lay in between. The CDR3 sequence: CASSQLRDSNTEAFF. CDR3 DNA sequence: TGTGCCAGCAGCCAACTCCGGGACTCGAACACTGAAGCTTTCTTT.

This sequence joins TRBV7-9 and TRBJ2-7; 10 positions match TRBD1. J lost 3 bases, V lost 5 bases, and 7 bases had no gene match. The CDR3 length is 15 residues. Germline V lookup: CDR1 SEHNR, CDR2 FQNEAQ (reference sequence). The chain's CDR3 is CASSLRQGANYEQYF. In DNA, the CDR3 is TGTGCCAGCAGCCTGAGACAGGGGGCTAACTACGAGCAGTACTTC.

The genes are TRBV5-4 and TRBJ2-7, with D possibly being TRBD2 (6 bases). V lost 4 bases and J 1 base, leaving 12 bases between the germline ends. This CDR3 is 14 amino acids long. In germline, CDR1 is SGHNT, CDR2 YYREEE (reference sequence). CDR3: CASSRGTLSYEQYF. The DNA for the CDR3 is TGTGCCAGCAGCCGGGGGACTTTATCCTACGAGCAGTACTTC.

The CDR3 DNA is TGCGCCAGCAGCCAAGAGGAAGGACACTCGACAGCGGGTGAAAAACTGTTTTTT. Amino acids: CASSQEEGHSTAGEKLFF. This chain joins TRBV4-1 and TRBJ1-4; D perhaps matches TRBD1 (5 bases). This CDR3 contains 18 residues. The V and J ends lost 0 bases and 7 bases respectively, with 21 bases between them. Germline lookup yields CDR1 MGHRA and CDR2 YSYEKL.

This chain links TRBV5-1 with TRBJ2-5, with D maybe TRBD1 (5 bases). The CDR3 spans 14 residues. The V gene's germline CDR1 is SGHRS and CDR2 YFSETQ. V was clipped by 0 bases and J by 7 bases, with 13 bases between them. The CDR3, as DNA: TGCGCCAGCAGCTTGGGGCAGGGCGAAGGGACCCAGTACTTC. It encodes CASSLGQGEGTQYF.

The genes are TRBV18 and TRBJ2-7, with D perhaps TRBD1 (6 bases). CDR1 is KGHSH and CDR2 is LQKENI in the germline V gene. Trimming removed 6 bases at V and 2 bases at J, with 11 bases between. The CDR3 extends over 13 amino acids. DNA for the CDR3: TGTGCCAGCTCGCGGACAGAAGCCTACGAGCAGTACTTC. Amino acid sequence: CASSRTEAYEQYF.

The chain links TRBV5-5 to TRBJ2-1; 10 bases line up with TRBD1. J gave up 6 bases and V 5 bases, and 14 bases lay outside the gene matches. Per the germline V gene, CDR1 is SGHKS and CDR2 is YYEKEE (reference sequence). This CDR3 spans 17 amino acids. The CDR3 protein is CASSFYSGTGAFNEQFF. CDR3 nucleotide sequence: TGTGCCAGCAGTTTTTACTCCGGGACAGGGGCATTCAATGAGCAGTTCTTC.

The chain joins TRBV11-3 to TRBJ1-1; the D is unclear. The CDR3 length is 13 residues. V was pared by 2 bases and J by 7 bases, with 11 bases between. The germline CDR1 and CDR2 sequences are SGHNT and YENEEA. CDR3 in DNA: TGTGCCAGCAGCTTACGTGGACGGGGTGAAGCTTTCTTT. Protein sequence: CASSLRGRGEAFF. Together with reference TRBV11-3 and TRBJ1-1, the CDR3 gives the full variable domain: EAGVVQSPRYKIIEKKQPVAFWCNPISGHNTLYWYLQNLGQGPELLIRYENEEAVDDSQLPKDRFSAERLKGVDSTLKIQPAELGDSAVYLCASSLRGRGEAFFGQGTRLTVV.

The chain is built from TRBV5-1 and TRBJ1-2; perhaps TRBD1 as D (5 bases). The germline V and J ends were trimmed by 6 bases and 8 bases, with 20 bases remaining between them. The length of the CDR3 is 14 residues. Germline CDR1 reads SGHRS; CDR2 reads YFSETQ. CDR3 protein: CASKEGYRSQGYTF. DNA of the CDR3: TGCGCCAGCAAGGAAGGGTACAGGTCTCAAGGCTACACCTTC.

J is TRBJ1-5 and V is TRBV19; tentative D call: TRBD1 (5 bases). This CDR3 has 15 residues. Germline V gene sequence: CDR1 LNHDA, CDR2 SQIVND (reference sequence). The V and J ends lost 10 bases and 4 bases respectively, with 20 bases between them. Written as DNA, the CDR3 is TGTGCCACCTTAGGTGGGGCTCTAGGAAATCAGCCCCAGCATTTT. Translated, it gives CATLGGALGNQPQHF.

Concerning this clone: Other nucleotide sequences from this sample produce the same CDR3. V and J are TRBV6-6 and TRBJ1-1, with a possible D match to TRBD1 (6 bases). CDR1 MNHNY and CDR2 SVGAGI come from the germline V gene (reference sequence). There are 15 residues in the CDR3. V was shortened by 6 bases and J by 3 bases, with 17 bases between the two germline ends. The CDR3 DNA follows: TGTGCCAGCAGACCCATCGGACAGCCACACACTGAAGCTTTCTTT. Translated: CASRPIGQPHTEAFF.

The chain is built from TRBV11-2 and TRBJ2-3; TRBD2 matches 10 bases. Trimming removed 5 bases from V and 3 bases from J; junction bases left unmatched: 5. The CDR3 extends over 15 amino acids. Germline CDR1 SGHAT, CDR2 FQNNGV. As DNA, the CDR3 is TGTGCCAGCAGCGAGCGGGAGGGCCGAACAGATACGCAGTATTTT. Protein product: CASSEREGRTDTQYF.

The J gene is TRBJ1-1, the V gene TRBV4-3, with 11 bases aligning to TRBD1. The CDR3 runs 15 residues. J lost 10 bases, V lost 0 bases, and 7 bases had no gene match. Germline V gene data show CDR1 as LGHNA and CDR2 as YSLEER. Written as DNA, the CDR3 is TGCGCCAGCAGCCAAGAAGGAGGGACAGGGGGATCAGCTTTCTTT. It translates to CASSQEGGTGGSAFF.

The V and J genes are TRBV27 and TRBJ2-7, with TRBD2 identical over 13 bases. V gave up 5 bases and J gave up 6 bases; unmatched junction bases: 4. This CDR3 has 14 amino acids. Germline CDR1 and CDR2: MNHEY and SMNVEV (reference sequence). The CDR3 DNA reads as TGTGCCAGCAGTCCCGGGACTAGCGGGGCCGAGCAGTACTTC. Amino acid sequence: CASSPGTSGAEQYF.

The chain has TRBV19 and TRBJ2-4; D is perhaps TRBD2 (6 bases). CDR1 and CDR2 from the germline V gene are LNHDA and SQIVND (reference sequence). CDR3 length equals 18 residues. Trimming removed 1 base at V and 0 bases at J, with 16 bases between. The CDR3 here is CASSIGFRGTQAKNIQYF. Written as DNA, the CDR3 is TGTGCCAGTAGTATAGGGTTCCGGGGGACTCAAGCCAAAAACATTCAGTACTTC.

The CDR3 DNA sequence: TGTGCCAGCAGTCCTCGGACTAGCGGGGAAAAGACCCAGTACTTC. This translates into CASSPRTSGEKTQYF. This chain connects TRBV2 to TRBJ2-5, with TRBD2 identical over 12 bases. The V segment lost 5 bases and the J segment 6 bases; nucleotides outside the gene matches: 7. Germline values: CDR1 SNHLY, CDR2 FYNNEI. The CDR3 covers 15 residues.

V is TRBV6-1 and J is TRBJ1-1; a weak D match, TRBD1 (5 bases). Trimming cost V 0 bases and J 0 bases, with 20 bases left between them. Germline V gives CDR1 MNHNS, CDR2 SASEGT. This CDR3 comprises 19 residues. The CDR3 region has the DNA TGTGCCAGCAGTGAAGCGTCCGGACCCCGAAGGGGTCTGAACACTGAAGCTTTCTTT. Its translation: CASSEASGPRRGLNTEAFF.

In DNA, the CDR3 is TGCAGTGCTATTGACAGCTACGAGCAGTACTTC. It specifies CSAIDSYEQYF. This sequence joins TRBV20-1 and TRBJ2-7; perhaps TRBD1 as D (5 bases). The CDR3 consists of 11 residues. Germline-derived CDR1 and CDR2 are DFQATT and SNEGSKA (reference sequence). V lost 4 bases, J lost 3 bases, and 7 bases lay in between.

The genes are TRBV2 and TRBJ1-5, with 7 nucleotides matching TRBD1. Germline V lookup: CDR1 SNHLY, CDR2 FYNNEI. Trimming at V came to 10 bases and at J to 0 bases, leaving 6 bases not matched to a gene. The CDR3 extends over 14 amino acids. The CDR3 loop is CATSRGDSNQPQHF. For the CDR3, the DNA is TGTGCCACCAGCAGGGGGGATAGCAATCAGCCCCAGCATTTT. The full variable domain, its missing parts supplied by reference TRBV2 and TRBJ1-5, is EPEVTQTPSHQVTQMGQEVILRCVPISNHLYFYWYRQILGQKVEFLVSFYNNEISEKSEIFDDQFSVERPDGSNFTLKIRSTKLEDSAMYFCATSRGDSNQPQHFGDGTRLSIL.